The next 20 T cell receptor beta chains were all read from a single sample in a study of cytomegalovirus exposure and HLA in healthy donors (dated by TCRdb to 2016 to 2017). The method was the immunoSEQ multiplex PCR assay. The multiplex PCR relied on a mix of 60 forward primers for TCR Vbeta segments and 13 reverse primers for TCR Jbeta segments. The immuneACCESS repertoire file appears here via TCRdb, limited to in-frame rearrangements. These files lack a portion of the clones; in checked studies, under half of the deficit traces to unresolved V genes, and the cause of the others is not known. A total of 100,000 to 150,000 clones appear in this sample, approximately 80% of them only once. In total, the top ten clones hold about 11% of the sample. The source material was PBMCs. Source of these receptors: a male donor in good health and CMV-seropositive.

Turning to this clone: The junction does not match germline at one end; this may be a read error. This sequence joins TRBV25-1 and TRBJ1-5, with unresolved D. Germline V gene lookup returns CDR1 MGHDK and CDR2 SYGVNS. This CDR3 is built from 13 residues. This CDR3 reads CASGEQGNQPQHF. DNA of the CDR3: TGTGCCAGCGGTGAGCAGGGCAATCAGCCCCAGCATTTT.

This chain's CDR3 is CASSLNPSSGVVSYEQYF. The CDR3 nucleotides are TGTGCCAGCAGCTTAAATCCATCGAGCGGGGTGGTTAGCTACGAGCAGTACTTC. The gene calls are TRBV5-4 and TRBJ2-7, with 7 positions matching TRBD2. The germline V gene encodes CDR1 SGHNT and CDR2 YYREEE (reference sequence). V lost 2 bases, J lost 3 bases, and 17 bases stayed unmatched. The CDR3 covers 18 residues.

V usage is TRBV28 and J usage is TRBJ1-2, with TRBD1 as a possible D gene (5 bases). Germline loops: CDR1 MDHEN, CDR2 SYDVKM. CDR3 length: 15 residues. Trimming took off 5 bases at V and 5 bases at J, with 18 bases between the two ends. CDR3 residues: CASSTVSTGQYGYTF. Written as DNA, the CDR3 is TGTGCCAGCAGTACAGTTTCCACAGGACAATATGGCTACACCTTC.

This chain connects TRBV28 to TRBJ2-7, with a tentative D call TRBD1 (5 bases). This CDR3 has 13 residues. Germline V CDR1 and CDR2: MDHEN, SYDVKM. V shed 6 bases and J shed 10 bases, with 19 bases lying between them. The CDR3 reads CASRPRPRVEQYF. CDR3 DNA: TGTGCCAGCAGACCCCGGCCCAGGGTCGAACAGTACTTC. The full variable domain, its missing parts supplied by reference TRBV28 and TRBJ2-7, is DVKVTQSSRYLVKRTGEKVFLECVQDMDHENMFWYRQDPGLGLRLIYFSYDVKMKEKGDIPEGYSVSREKKERFSLILESASTNQTSMYLCASRPRPRVEQYFGPGTRLTVT.

The rearrangement links TRBV27 to TRBJ2-7; 7 bases are a match to TRBD1. J gave up 3 bases and V 5 bases, and 4 bases lay outside the gene matches. In germline, CDR1 is MNHEY, CDR2 SMNVEV (reference sequence). The CDR3 is made up of 13 amino acids. The CDR3 reads CASSLGTVYEQYF. CDR3 in DNA: TGTGCCAGCAGTCTAGGGACAGTCTACGAGCAGTACTTC.

The chain's CDR3 is CASSWTGAHDRETQYF. The CDR3, as DNA: TGTGCCAGCAGTTGGACAGGGGCTCACGATCGGGAGACCCAGTACTTC. The chain combines TRBV6-5 with TRBJ2-5; 9 bases map to TRBD1. The CDR3 has 16 amino acids. Germline CDR1 is MNHEY and CDR2 is SVGAGI. V lost 4 bases and J lost 5; bases outside the gene matches: 11.

This clone appeared a single time. The chain carries TRBV21-1 and TRBJ2-1; TRBD2, as called in the table, went unchecked against the DNA. TRBV21-1 is given as a pseudogene. The CDR3 runs 21 residues. This CDR3 is CASSKGPRVAGGRKFGNEQFF. The CDR3 coding sequence is TGTGCCAGCAGCAAGGGGCCCAGGGTAGCGGGAGGACGGAAGTTTGGCAATGAGCAGTTCTTC.

V is TRBV28 and J is TRBJ2-5; TRBD1 aligns across 7 bases. CDR1 is MDHEN and CDR2 is SYDVKM in the germline V gene. This CDR3 has 16 residues. V lost 5 bases to trimming and J lost 2 bases; unmatched junction nucleotides: 11. As DNA, the CDR3 is TGTGCCAGCAGTAACCTCGGGGACAGCGTACAAGAGACCCAGTACTTC. The encoded protein is CASSNLGDSVQETQYF.

DNA of the CDR3: TGTGCCAGCAGCATTGGTGCGGGGACAGGTTCGTCCGAAAAACTGTTTTTT. It is translated as CASSIGAGTGSSEKLFF. This chain uses TRBV5-8 with TRBJ1-4, with 8 bases lining up with TRBD1. The J segment lost 8 bases and the V segment lost 4 bases, leaving 16 bases of the junction unmatched. Germline loops: CDR1 SGHTS, CDR2 YDEGEE. CDR3 length equals 17 residues.

This chain uses TRBV29-1 with TRBJ1-1; possibly TRBD1 for D (6 bases). The CDR3 has 13 amino acids. Germline V gene data show CDR1 as SQVTM and CDR2 as ANQGSEA. Trimming cost V 2 bases and J 1 base, with 8 bases left between them. In DNA form, the CDR3 reads TGCAGCGTTGAACAGGGGCAGAACACTGAAGCTTTCTTT. Protein: CSVEQGQNTEAFF.

This clone has a handful of counts. The chain recombines TRBV9 with TRBJ2-1, with 7 bases aligning to TRBD1. The CDR3 totals 15 residues. Germline CDR1 and CDR2: SGDLS and YYNGEE. Germline trimming cut 0 bases from V and 9 bases from J; bases unmatched to any gene: 9. The CDR3 DNA reads as TGTGCCAGCAGCGTAGACGGCAGGGGGTGGCCTGAGCAGTTCTTC. Encoded protein: CASSVDGRGWPEQFF.

This clone appeared a few times. CDR3 protein: CASSPLGQGGTYEQYF. In DNA form, the CDR3 reads TGTGCCAGCTCACCACTAGGACAGGGCGGGACCTACGAGCAGTACTTC. V usage is TRBV18 and J usage is TRBJ2-7, with 8 nucleotides matching TRBD1. The junction had 7 bases not matched to a gene; V was cut back by 1 base and J by 2 bases. Germline values: CDR1 KGHSH, CDR2 LQKENI. The CDR3 is 16 residues long.

This clone turned up a few times. The chain is built from TRBV7-8 and TRBJ2-1; D not certain. Germline V lookup: CDR1 SGHVS, CDR2 FQNEAQ. The CDR3 contains 16 residues. V lost 0 bases to trimming and J lost 0 bases, with 9 bases between them. The CDR3 DNA reads TGTGCCAGCAGCTTAGCGATGGCAGGCTCCTACAATGAGCAGTTCTTC. Its translation is CASSLAMAGSYNEQFF.

The rearrangement uses TRBV11-2 and TRBJ2-3; D is perhaps TRBD2 (6 bases). Trimming shortened V by 3 bases and J by 0 bases, and 10 bases separated the two germline ends. Germline CDR1 SGHAT, CDR2 FQNNGV. The length of the CDR3 is 15 residues. The CDR3 is CASSFSGRSTDTQYF. The CDR3 DNA follows: TGTGCCAGCAGCTTTTCCGGGAGAAGCACAGATACGCAGTATTTT. The complete variable domain, with remaining parts taken from reference TRBV11-2 and TRBJ2-3, reads EAGVAQSPRYKIIEKRQSVAFWCNPISGHATLYWYQQILGQGPKLLIQFQNNGVVDDSQLPKDRFSAERLKGVDSTLKIQPAKLEDSAVYLCASSFSGRSTDTQYFGPGTRLTVL.

About this clone: Other DNA sequences within the sample encode an identical CDR3. The chain has TRBV4-2 and TRBJ1-6; TRBD1 agrees at 8 bases. This CDR3 is built from 15 residues. After removal of 0 bases from V and 7 bases from J, the junction contained 2 bases not matched to a gene. CDR1 LGHNA and CDR2 YNFKEQ come from the germline V gene. CDR3 sequence: CASSQEQGANSPLHF. The CDR3 DNA is TGTGCCAGCAGCCAAGAGCAGGGGGCAAATTCACCCCTCCACTTT.

This clone was seen only a few times. This rearrangement joins TRBV5-4 to TRBJ2-1; 9 bases fit TRBD2. The V and J ends lost 3 bases and 3 bases, in that order; junction bases with no gene match: 7. The CDR3 is made up of 16 amino acids. Germline CDR1 is SGHNT and CDR2 is YYREEE (reference sequence). The CDR3 coding sequence is TGTGCCAGCAGCTCTAATAGCGGGAGTAACTACAATGAGCAGTTCTTC. Amino acid sequence: CASSSNSGSNYNEQFF.

A remark on this clone: The junction differs from germline at one of its ends, possibly a read error. The rearrangement links TRBV28 to TRBJ2-6; possible D gene TRBD1, 5 bases. Germline V gene sequence: CDR1 MDHEN, CDR2 SYDVKM. The CDR3 covers 15 residues. The CDR3 DNA follows: TGTGCCAGCAGCCACCATCCCTCTGGGGCCAACGGCCTGACTTTC. It codes for CASSHHPSGANGLTF.

V and J are TRBV5-1 and TRBJ2-7; 8 nucleotides agree with TRBD2. The V gene's germline CDR1 is SGHRS and CDR2 YFSETQ. The CDR3 loop spans 13 amino acids. V lost 7 bases, J lost 7 bases, and 10 bases stayed unmatched. In DNA form, the CDR3 reads TGCGCCAGCCGCCCAGCAGCGGGAGAAGAGCAGTACTTC. The encoded protein is CASRPAAGEEQYF.

V usage is TRBV27 and J usage is TRBJ2-1; 9 positions match TRBD2. CDR1 is MNHEY, CDR2 SMNVEV, per germline (reference sequence). The V segment lost 7 bases and the J segment 0 bases; nucleotides outside the gene matches: 4. The CDR3 is 15 residues long. CDR3 amino acids: CASTFSGSSYNEQFF. The CDR3 DNA is TGTGCCAGCACCTTTAGCGGGAGCTCCTACAATGAGCAGTTCTTC.

This clone occurred a few times. The genes are TRBV5-6 and TRBJ2-7, with 9 bases aligning to TRBD1. The CDR3 has 15 residues. Trimming at V came to 4 bases and at J to 2 bases, leaving 7 bases not matched to a gene. Germline values: CDR1 SGHDT, CDR2 YYEEEE. The CDR3 sequence: CASSPGTGSPYEQYF. The CDR3 DNA reads as TGTGCCAGCAGCCCCGGGACAGGGTCCCCCTACGAGCAGTACTTC.